These T cell receptor beta chains were read from a single sample in a study of cytotoxic CD8 clonotypes in ibrutinib-treated CLL. TCRdb's table, derived via immunoSEQ multiplex PCR, lists solely in-frame clones and lacks some. Of tens of thousands of clones listed, 57% are singletons. The sample here was PBMCs, taken after 12 months of ibrutinib treatment. The origin of the receptors is a human donor with chronic lymphocytic leukemia. Each CDR3 is given with its conserved first and last residue. The order of the fields is J gene, V gene, CDR3 protein.

j_call: TRBJ2-3; v_call: TRBV27; cdr3_aa: CASSFSGSPDTQYF
j_call: TRBJ1-1; v_call: TRBV27; cdr3_aa: CASLSTANTEAFF
j_call: TRBJ1-5; v_call: TRBV7-2; cdr3_aa: CASSLVGSNQPQHF
j_call: TRBJ2-3; v_call: TRBV19; cdr3_aa: CASSETGTPGDTQYF
j_call: TRBJ1-2; v_call: TRBV11-2; cdr3_aa: CASSYEGWGYGYTF
j_call: TRBJ2-2; v_call: TRBV10-3; cdr3_aa: CAISVGGSSAPGELFF
j_call: TRBJ1-1; v_call: TRBV2; cdr3_aa: CANEVNTEAFF
j_call: TRBJ1-2; v_call: TRBV2; cdr3_aa: CASSETGGSYGYTF
j_call: TRBJ1-4; v_call: TRBV6-6; cdr3_aa: CASGGMGTEKLFF
j_call: TRBJ2-1; v_call: TRBV7-2; cdr3_aa: CASSWKASGRIEQFF
j_call: TRBJ2-2; v_call: TRBV7-8; cdr3_aa: CASSPALLGELFF
j_call: TRBJ1-2; v_call: TRBV6-1; cdr3_aa: CASSEGPYYGYTF
j_call: TRBJ1-1; v_call: TRBV16; cdr3_aa: CASSSNRGTEAFF
j_call: TRBJ2-2; v_call: TRBV11-2; cdr3_aa: CASSPQRGKAGELFF
j_call: TRBJ1-1; v_call: TRBV6-5; cdr3_aa: CASGQPGLGAFF
j_call: TRBJ2-7; v_call: TRBV5-1; cdr3_aa: CASSFTFGANPSSYEQYF
j_call: TRBJ2-1; v_call: TRBV7-9; cdr3_aa: CASGQDYNEQFF
j_call: TRBJ2-7; v_call: TRBV6-6; cdr3_aa: CASSPQGNYEQYF
j_call: TRBJ1-2; v_call: TRBV5-1; cdr3_aa: CASSTGPTPAYGYTF
j_call: TRBJ2-7; v_call: TRBV7-2; cdr3_aa: CASSLVPANNYYEQYF
j_call: TRBJ1-1; v_call: TRBV6-4; cdr3_aa: CASSDSTALPTEAFF
j_call: TRBJ2-7; v_call: TRBV15; cdr3_aa: CATSRAGLAGRTSYEQYF
j_call: TRBJ1-2; v_call: TRBV5-6; cdr3_aa: CASSLGQGYTF
j_call: TRBJ2-7; v_call: TRBV5-4; cdr3_aa: CASSPEGQVLNEQYF
j_call: TRBJ2-3; v_call: TRBV4-2; cdr3_aa: CASSQEGGGRATDTQYF
j_call: TRBJ2-5; v_call: TRBV10-1; cdr3_aa: CASSGMGETQYF
j_call: TRBJ2-3; v_call: TRBV27; cdr3_aa: CASSLLAFKHHTQYF
j_call: TRBJ2-7; v_call: TRBV5-4; cdr3_aa: CASSLFSGSGEQYF
j_call: TRBJ2-3; v_call: TRBV27; cdr3_aa: CASSLKGAPPAVTQYF
j_call: TRBJ2-3; v_call: TRBV2; cdr3_aa: CASSEGGAITDTQYF
j_call: TRBJ1-5; v_call: TRBV6-6; cdr3_aa: CASRQTYQGQPQHF
j_call: TRBJ2-7; v_call: TRBV28; cdr3_aa: CASSRLQREWDEQYF
j_call: TRBJ2-3; v_call: TRBV19; cdr3_aa: CASSTLAGVDTQYF
j_call: TRBJ1-2; v_call: TRBV5-4; cdr3_aa: CASSLVGQGAYGYTF
j_call: TRBJ1-3; v_call: TRBV7-2; cdr3_aa: CASSLGQRGTGNTIYF
j_call: TRBJ2-1; v_call: TRBV28; cdr3_aa: CASISSGRGEQFF
j_call: TRBJ1-5; v_call: TRBV2; cdr3_aa: CASRGFTVSNQPQHF
j_call: TRBJ2-2; v_call: TRBV11-1; cdr3_aa: CASSLVLGVGELFF
j_call: TRBJ1-2; v_call: TRBV11-2; cdr3_aa: CASSRENYGYTF
j_call: TRBJ2-1; v_call: TRBV6-4; cdr3_aa: CASSDQGLATNEQFF
j_call: TRBJ2-2; v_call: TRBV6-5; cdr3_aa: CASSYSRAGNTGELFF
j_call: TRBJ2-1; v_call: TRBV5-1; cdr3_aa: CASSLGTSGYNEQFF
j_call: TRBJ1-1; v_call: TRBV6-1; cdr3_aa: CASRGGQNTEAFF
j_call: TRBJ1-2; v_call: TRBV29-1; cdr3_aa: CSVDRRGGVNYGYTF
j_call: TRBJ2-1; v_call: TRBV7-7; cdr3_aa: CASSPGLAGINEQFF
j_call: TRBJ1-5; v_call: TRBV6-5; cdr3_aa: CASSNGGNSNQPQHF
j_call: TRBJ2-5; v_call: TRBV5-6; cdr3_aa: CASSYGLAGGPLETQYF
j_call: TRBJ2-7; v_call: TRBV4-2; cdr3_aa: CASSLTAGLSSYEQYF
j_call: TRBJ2-2; v_call: TRBV11-3; cdr3_aa: CASSLGGMNTGELFF
j_call: TRBJ2-3; v_call: TRBV5-4; cdr3_aa: CASRPGLASDTQYF
j_call: TRBJ2-1; v_call: TRBV11-2; cdr3_aa: CASNLGEYEQFF
j_call: TRBJ1-2; v_call: TRBV19; cdr3_aa: CASSISVTINYGYTF
j_call: TRBJ1-1; v_call: TRBV6-6; cdr3_aa: CASSSGVDQAFF
j_call: TRBJ2-2; v_call: TRBV5-6; cdr3_aa: CASSPTGANTGELFF
j_call: TRBJ2-1; v_call: TRBV2; cdr3_aa: CASSEAPTSGGATEQFF
j_call: TRBJ2-1; v_call: TRBV28; cdr3_aa: CASSLGLAGGSYNEQFF
j_call: TRBJ1-2; v_call: TRBV10-2; cdr3_aa: CASSEGDVSGYTF